This T cell receptor (beta chain) was documented in a study of tissue T cells after allogeneic stem cell transplantation. Whole-study context: Pathologist review favored tissue samples showing histologically apparent lymphocytes.

Turning to this clone: Its cognate antigen is unknown.

Comparators were a few non-transplant cancer patients without known GI disease. Sequencing was performed with immunoSEQ multiplex PCR; in TCRdb, only in-frame clones are kept and a portion is missing. The sample has about 10,000 clones, around three fifths seen once. Study results and limitations: Limitations included a small, clinically heterogeneous cohort and limited sampling depth.

Germline V gives CDR1 MNHEY, CDR2 SVGAGI. The length of the CDR3 is 15 residues. Losses at the gene ends were 11 bases for V and 0 bases for J; bases not matched to a gene: 6. The chain links TRBV6-5 to TRBJ1-6; 8 bases line up with TRBD1. The TCR was taken from a woman aged 18-49 years with breast cancer. The source material was tissue from the jejunum, sampled at autopsy. The CDR3 is CAVRTGTSYNSPLHF. In nucleotides, the CDR3 is TGTGCCGTTCGGACAGGGACCTCCTATAATTCACCCCTCCACTTT.